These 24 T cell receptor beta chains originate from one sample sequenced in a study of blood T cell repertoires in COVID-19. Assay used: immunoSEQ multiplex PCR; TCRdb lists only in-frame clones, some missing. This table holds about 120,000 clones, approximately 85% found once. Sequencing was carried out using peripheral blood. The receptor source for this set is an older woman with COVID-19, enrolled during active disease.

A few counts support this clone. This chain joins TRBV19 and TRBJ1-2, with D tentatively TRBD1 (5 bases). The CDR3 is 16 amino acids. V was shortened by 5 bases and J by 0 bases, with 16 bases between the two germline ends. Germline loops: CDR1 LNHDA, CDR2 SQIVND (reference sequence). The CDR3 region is CASSFSSGRTNYGYTF. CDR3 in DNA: TGTGCCAGTAGTTTTAGCTCAGGGCGTACTAACTATGGCTACACCTTC.

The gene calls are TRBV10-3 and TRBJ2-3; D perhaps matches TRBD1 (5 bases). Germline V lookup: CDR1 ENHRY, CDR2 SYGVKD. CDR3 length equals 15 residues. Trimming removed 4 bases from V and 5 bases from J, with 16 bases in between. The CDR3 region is CAISAPQGAKDTQYF. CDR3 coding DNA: TGTGCCATCAGTGCGCCCCAGGGTGCCAAAGATACGCAGTATTTT.

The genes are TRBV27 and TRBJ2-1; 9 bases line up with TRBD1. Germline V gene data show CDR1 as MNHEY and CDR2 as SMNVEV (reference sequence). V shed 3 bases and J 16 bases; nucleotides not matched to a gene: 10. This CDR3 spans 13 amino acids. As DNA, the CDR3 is TGTGCCAGCAGTTTCCCTTATGGGACAGGGACCTTCTTC. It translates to CASSFPYGTGTFF.

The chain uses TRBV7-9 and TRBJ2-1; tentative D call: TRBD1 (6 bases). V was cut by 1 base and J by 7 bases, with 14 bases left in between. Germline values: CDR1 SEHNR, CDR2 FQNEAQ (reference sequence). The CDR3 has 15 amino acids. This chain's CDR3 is CASSLVSGTSNEQFF. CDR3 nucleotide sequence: TGTGCCAGCAGCTTAGTTTCCGGGACATCGAATGAGCAGTTCTTC.

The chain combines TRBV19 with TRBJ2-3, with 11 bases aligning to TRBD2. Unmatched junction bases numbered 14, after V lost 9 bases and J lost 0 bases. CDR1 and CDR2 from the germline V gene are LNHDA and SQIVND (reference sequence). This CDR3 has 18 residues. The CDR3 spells CASRRGTSGDVSTDTQYF. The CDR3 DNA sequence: TGTGCCAGCCGGAGAGGGACTAGCGGCGATGTAAGCACAGATACGCAGTATTTT. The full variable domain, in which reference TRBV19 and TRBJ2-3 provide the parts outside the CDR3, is DGGITQSPKYLFRKEGQNVTLSCEQNLNHDAMYWYRQDPGQGLRLIYYSQIVNDFQKGDIAEGYSVSREKKESFPLTVTSAQKNPTAFYLCASRRGTSGDVSTDTQYFGPGTRLTVL.

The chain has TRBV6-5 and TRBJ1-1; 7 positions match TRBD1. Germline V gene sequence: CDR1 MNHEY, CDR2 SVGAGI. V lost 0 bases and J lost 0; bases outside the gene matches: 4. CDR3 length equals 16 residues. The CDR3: CASSYSSGTVNTEAFF. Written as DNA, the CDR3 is TGTGCCAGCAGTTACTCCTCCGGGACAGTGAACACTGAAGCTTTCTTT.

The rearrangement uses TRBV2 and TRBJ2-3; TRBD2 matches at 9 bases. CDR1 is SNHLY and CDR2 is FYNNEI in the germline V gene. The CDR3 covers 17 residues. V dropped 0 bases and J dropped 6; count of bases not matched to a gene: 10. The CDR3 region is CASSEALGGGAGDTQYF. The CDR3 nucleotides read TGTGCCAGCAGTGAAGCGCTCGGCGGGGGGGCCGGGGATACGCAGTATTTT. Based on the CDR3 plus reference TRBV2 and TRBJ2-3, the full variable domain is EPEVTQTPSHQVTQMGQEVILRCVPISNHLYFYWYRQILGQKVEFLVSFYNNEISEKSEIFDDQFSVERPDGSNFTLKIRSTKLEDSAMYFCASSEALGGGAGDTQYFGPGTRLTVL.

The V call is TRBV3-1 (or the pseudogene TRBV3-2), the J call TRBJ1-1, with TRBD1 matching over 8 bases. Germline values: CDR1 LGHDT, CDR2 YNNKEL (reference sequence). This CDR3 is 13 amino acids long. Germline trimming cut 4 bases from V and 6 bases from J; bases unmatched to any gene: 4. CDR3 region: CASSRQGYAEAFF. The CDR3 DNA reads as TGTGCCAGCAGCCGACAGGGGTACGCTGAAGCTTTCTTT.

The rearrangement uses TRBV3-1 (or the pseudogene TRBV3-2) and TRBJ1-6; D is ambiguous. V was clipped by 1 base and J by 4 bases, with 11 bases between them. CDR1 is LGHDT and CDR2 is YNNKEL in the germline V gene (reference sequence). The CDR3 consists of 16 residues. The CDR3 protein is CASSQAGYGYNSPLHF. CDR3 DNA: TGTGCCAGCAGCCAAGCGGGGTATGGGTATAATTCACCCCTCCACTTT.

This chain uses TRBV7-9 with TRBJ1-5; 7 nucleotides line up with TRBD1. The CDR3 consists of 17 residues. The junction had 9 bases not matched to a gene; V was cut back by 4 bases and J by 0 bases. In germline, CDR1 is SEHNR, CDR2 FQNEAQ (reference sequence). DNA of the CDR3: TGTGCCAGCAGCTCCACGGACAGGACATATAGCAATCAGCCCCAGCATTTT. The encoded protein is CASSSTDRTYSNQPQHF. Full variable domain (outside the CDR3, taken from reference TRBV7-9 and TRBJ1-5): DTGVSQNPRHKITKRGQNVTFRCDPISEHNRLYWYRQTLGQGPEFLTYFQNEAQLEKSRLLSDRFSAERPKGSFSTLEIQRTEQGDSAMYLCASSSTDRTYSNQPQHFGDGTRLSIL.

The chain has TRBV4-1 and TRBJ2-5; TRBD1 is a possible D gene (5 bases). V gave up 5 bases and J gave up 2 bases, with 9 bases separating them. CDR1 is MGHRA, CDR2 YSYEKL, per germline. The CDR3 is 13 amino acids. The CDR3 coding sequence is TGCGCCAGCAGCAGGGGTCCTCAAGAGACCCAGTACTTC. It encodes CASSRGPQETQYF.

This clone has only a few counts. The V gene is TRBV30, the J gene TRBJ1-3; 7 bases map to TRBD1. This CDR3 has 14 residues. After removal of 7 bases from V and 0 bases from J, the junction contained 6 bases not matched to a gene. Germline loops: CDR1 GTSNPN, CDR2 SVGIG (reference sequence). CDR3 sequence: CALNRGDSGNTIYF. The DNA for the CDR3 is TGTGCCTTAAACAGGGGAGACTCTGGAAACACCATATATTTT.

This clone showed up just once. CDR3 amino acids: CASSLHGRGLGNEQFF. In DNA, the CDR3 is TGTGCCAGCAGCTTGCATGGCAGGGGGCTAGGGAATGAGCAGTTCTTC. The rearrangement links TRBV11-2 to TRBJ2-1; TRBD1 matches at 8 bases. The CDR3 sequence is 16 residues long. J gave up 7 bases and V 3 bases, and 11 bases lay outside the gene matches. Germline CDR1 and CDR2: SGHAT and FQNNGV.

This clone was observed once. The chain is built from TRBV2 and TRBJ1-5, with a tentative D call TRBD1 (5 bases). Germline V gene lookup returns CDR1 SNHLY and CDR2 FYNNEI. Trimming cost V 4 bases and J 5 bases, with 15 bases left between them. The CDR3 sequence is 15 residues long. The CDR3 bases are TGTGCCAGCAGTGTTAGGCAAGGGGCCGATCAGCCCCAGCATTTT. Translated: CASSVRQGADQPQHF. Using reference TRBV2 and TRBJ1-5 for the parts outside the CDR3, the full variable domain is EPEVTQTPSHQVTQMGQEVILRCVPISNHLYFYWYRQILGQKVEFLVSFYNNEISEKSEIFDDQFSVERPDGSNFTLKIRSTKLEDSAMYFCASSVRQGADQPQHFGDGTRLSIL.

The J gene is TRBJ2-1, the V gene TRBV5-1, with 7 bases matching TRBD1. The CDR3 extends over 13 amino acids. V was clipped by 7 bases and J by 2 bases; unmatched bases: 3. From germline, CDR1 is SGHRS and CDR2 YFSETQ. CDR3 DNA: TGCGCCAGCGGGGGACAGACCTACAATGAGCAGTTCTTC. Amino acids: CASGGQTYNEQFF.

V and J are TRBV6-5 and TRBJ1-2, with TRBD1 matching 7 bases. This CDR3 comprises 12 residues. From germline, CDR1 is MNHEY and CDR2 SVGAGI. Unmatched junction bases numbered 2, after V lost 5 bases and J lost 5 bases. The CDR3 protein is CASSRQGYGYTF. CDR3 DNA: TGTGCCAGCAGTCGACAGGGTTATGGCTACACCTTC.

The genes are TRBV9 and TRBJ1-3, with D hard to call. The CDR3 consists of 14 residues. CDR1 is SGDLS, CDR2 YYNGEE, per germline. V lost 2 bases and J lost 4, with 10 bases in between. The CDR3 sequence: CASSVRSRGNTIYF. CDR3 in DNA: TGTGCCAGCAGCGTTAGGAGCCGCGGAAACACCATATATTTT.

CDR3 nucleotide sequence: TGTGCCAGCAGCCAACGACGGGGGACAGCTATGAACACTGAAGCTTTCTTT. Protein product: CASSQRRGTAMNTEAFF. The chain uses TRBV7-8 and TRBJ1-1; 7 bases map to TRBD1. The CDR3 has 17 residues. V shed 5 bases and J 0 bases; nucleotides not matched to a gene: 12. Germline V gene data show CDR1 as SGHVS and CDR2 as FQNEAQ.

CDR3 protein: CASSLGQTNYGYTF. CDR3 in DNA: TGTGCCAGCAGCTTGGGCCAGACTAACTATGGCTACACCTTC. This sequence joins TRBV7-9 and TRBJ1-2; D uncertain. The CDR3 totals 14 residues. CDR1 and CDR2 (germline): SEHNR, FQNEAQ (reference sequence). V was cut by 3 bases and J by 0 bases, with 8 bases left in between.

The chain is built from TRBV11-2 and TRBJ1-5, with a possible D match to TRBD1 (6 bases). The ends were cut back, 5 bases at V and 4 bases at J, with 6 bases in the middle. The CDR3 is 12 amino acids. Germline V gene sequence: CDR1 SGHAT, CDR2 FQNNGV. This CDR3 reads CASSQGNQPQHF. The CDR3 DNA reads TGTGCCAGCAGCCAGGGGAATCAGCCCCAGCATTTT. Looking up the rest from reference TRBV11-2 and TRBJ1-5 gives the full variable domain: EAGVAQSPRYKIIEKRQSVAFWCNPISGHATLYWYQQILGQGPKLLIQFQNNGVVDDSQLPKDRFSAERLKGVDSTLKIQPAKLEDSAVYLCASSQGNQPQHFGDGTRLSIL.

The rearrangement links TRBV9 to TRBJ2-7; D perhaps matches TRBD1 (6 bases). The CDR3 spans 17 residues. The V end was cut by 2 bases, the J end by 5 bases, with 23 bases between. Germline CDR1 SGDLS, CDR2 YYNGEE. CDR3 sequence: CASSVGVLGPGADEQYF. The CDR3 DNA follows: TGTGCCAGCAGCGTCGGTGTTCTGGGGCCAGGGGCGGACGAGCAGTACTTC.

The CDR3 region is CAISQTGSYGYTF. The CDR3 nucleotides are TGTGCCATCAGTCAGACAGGGAGCTATGGCTACACCTTC. The chain recombines TRBV10-3 with TRBJ1-2, with TRBD1 matching over 7 bases. This CDR3 has 13 amino acids. Per the germline V gene, CDR1 is ENHRY and CDR2 is SYGVKD. J was trimmed by 4 bases and V by 5 bases; bases with no gene match: 4.

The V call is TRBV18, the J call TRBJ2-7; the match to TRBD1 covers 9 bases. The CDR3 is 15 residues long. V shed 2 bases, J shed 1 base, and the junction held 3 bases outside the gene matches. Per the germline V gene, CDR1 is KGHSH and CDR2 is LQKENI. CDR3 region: CASSPRQGVSYEQYF. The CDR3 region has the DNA TGTGCCAGCTCACCAAGACAGGGGGTTTCCTACGAGCAGTACTTC.

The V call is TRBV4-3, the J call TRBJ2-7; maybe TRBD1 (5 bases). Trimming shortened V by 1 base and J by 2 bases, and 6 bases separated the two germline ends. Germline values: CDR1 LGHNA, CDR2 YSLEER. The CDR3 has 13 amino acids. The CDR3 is CASSQGGAYEQYF. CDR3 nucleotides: TGCGCCAGCAGCCAAGGGGGCGCCTACGAGCAGTACTTC.